This T cell receptor (beta chain) was obtained from a study of T-cell reconstitution after alpha-beta-depleted transplantation in children. Trimming pared 6 bases from V and 4 bases from J, leaving 7 bases between. This CDR3 comprises 13 residues. Looked up from germline, CDR1 is KGHSH and CDR2 is LQKENI. TCRbeta library preparation incorporated unique molecular identifiers. MiXCR was run by TCRdb on the PCR reads, yielding one entry per CDR3 protein. The table has around 500,000 distinct CDR3 sequences, around 13% seen once. The sample consisted of PBMCs from the stem cell graft donor, taken from the stem cell graft. The TCR originated in a human donor who donated a stem cell graft to a child with combined immunodeficiency. The chain combines TRBV18 with TRBJ1-6; D remains unclear. The CDR3 DNA reads TGTGCCAGCTCTCGGATTTATAATTCACCCCTCCACTTT. This sequence encodes CASSRIYNSPLHF.